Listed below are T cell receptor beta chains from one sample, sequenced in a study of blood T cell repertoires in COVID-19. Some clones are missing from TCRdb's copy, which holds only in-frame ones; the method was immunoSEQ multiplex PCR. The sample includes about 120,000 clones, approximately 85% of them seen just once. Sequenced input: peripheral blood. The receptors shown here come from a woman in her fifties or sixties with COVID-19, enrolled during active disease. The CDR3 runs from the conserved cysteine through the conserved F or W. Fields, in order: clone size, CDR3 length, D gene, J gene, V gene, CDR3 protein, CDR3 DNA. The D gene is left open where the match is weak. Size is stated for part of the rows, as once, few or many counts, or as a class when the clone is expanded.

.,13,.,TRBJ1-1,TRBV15,CATSRDRESPAFF,TGTGCCACCAGCAGAGATCGAGAGTCGCCGGCTTTCTTT
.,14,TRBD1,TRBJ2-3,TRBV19,CASRRDRGTDTQYF,TGTGCCAGTCGCAGGGACAGGGGTACAGATACGCAGTATTTT
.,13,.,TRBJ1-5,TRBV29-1,CSVLTGTLQPQHF,TGCAGCGTTTTAACAGGGACCCTCCAGCCCCAGCATTTT
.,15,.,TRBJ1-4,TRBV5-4,CASSLDGATNEKLFF,TGTGCCAGCAGCTTGGACGGGGCAACTAATGAAAAACTGTTTTTT
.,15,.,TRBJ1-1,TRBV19,CASTSRSMGSTEAFF,TGTGCCAGTACCTCCCGGTCGATGGGGAGCACTGAAGCTTTCTTT
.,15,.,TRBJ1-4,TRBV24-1,CATSGGAGTNEKLFF,TGTGCCACCAGTGGGGGAGCGGGTACTAATGAAAAACTGTTTTTT
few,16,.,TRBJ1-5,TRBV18,CASSYRAEASNQPQHF,TGTGCCAGCTCATATCGGGCGGAGGCTAGCAATCAGCCCCAGCATTTT
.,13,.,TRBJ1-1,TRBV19,CASSREESAEAFF,TGTGCCAGTAGTAGGGAGGAGTCAGCTGAAGCTTTCTTT
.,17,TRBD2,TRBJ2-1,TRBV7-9,CASSSTGSGTNYNEQFF,TGTGCCAGCAGCTCAACTGGGAGCGGGACGAACTACAATGAGCAGTTCTTC
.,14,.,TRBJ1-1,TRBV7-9,CASSSPPGNTEAFF,TGTGCCAGCAGCTCCCCCCCGGGGAACACTGAAGCTTTCTTT
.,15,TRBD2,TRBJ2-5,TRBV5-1,CASSLAMGREETQYF,TGCGCCAGCAGCTTGGCCATGGGGAGGGAAGAGACCCAGTACTTC
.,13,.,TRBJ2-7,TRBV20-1,CSASPDTPYEQYF,TGCAGTGCCAGTCCCGACACCCCCTACGAGCAGTACTTC
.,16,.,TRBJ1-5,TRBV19,CASSIVDSSMSQPQHF,TGTGCCAGTAGTATAGTTGACAGCAGCATGAGTCAGCCCCAGCATTTT
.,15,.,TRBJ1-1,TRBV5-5,CASSLEGGSHTEAFF,TGTGCCAGCAGCCTCGAGGGAGGAAGTCACACTGAAGCTTTCTTT
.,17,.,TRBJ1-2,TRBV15,CATSRGTAPYLNYGYTF,TGTGCCACCAGCAGAGGGACAGCACCCTACCTTAACTATGGCTACACCTTC
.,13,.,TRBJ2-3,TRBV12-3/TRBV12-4,CASRAGRTDTQYF,TGTGCCAGCAGGGCAGGGCGCACAGATACGCAGTATTTT
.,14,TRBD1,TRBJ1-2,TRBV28,CASSLNPTGAGYTF,TGTGCCAGCAGCCTTAACCCGACAGGGGCCGGCTACACCTTC
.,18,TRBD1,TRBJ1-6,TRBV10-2,CASSESGEGTGYGSPLHF,TGCGCCAGCAGTGAGTCAGGAGAGGGGACAGGGTATGGATCACCCCTCCACTTT
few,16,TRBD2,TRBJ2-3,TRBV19,CASSGGLAGATDTQYF,TGTGCCAGTAGTGGCGGACTAGCGGGAGCCACAGATACGCAGTATTTT
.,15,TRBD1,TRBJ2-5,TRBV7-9,CASSYRDRVTETQYF,TGTGCCAGCAGCTACCGGGACAGGGTAACAGAGACCCAGTACTTC
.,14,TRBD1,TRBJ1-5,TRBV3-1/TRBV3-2,CASSFGQGEQPQHF,TGTGCCAGCAGTTTCGGACAGGGTGAACAGCCCCAGCATTTT
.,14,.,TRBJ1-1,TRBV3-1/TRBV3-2,CASSRHRENTEAFF,TGTGCCAGCAGCCGTCACAGGGAGAACACTGAAGCTTTCTTT
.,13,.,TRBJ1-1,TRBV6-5,CASRQVANTEAFF,TGTGCCAGCAGACAGGTAGCGAACACTGAAGCTTTCTTT
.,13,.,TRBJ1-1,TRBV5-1,CASSELEDTEAFF,TGCGCCAGCAGCGAACTAGAAGACACTGAAGCTTTCTTT
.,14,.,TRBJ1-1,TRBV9,CASSVDAYGPEAFF,TGTGCCAGCAGCGTAGATGCCTATGGGCCTGAAGCTTTCTTT
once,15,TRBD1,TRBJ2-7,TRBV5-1,CASSQTGPELYEQYF,TGCGCCAGCAGCCAGACAGGGCCAGAGCTCTACGAGCAGTACTTC